These T cell receptor beta chains were read from a single sample in a study of cytomegalovirus exposure and HLA in healthy donors. Repertoires were generated with immunoSEQ multiplex PCR, while TCRdb's copy carries only in-frame clones and drops some. The repertoire has 100,000 or so clones, 74% of them found once; the top ten carry about 2%. Sequenced material: PBMCs. All receptors come from a human donor in good health. Each CDR3 is given with its conserved first and last residue. The order of the fields is V gene, D gene, clone size, J gene, CDR3 DNA, CDR3 protein. D genes are given only for firm matches. Only some rows state a clone size, as once, few, many or a class for expanded clones.

TRBV15,TRBD2,-,TRBJ2-7,TGTGCCACCAGCAGCAGAACGGGACTAGCTTCGGTCGAGCAGTACTTC,CATSSRTGLASVEQYF
TRBV11-1,-,once,TRBJ2-1,TGTGCCAGCAGCCAAGCAGCGCACAATGAGCAGTTCTTC,CASSQAAHNEQFF
TRBV15,TRBD1,-,TRBJ2-1,TGTGCCACCAGCAGACCTTCGGGACAGGGTGTTTTTGAGCAGTTCTTC,CATSRPSGQGVFEQFF
TRBV11-1,TRBD1,-,TRBJ1-2,TGTGCCAGCAGCTCGGGACAGGGAGCTTATGGCTACACCTTC,CASSSGQGAYGYTF
TRBV7-6,-,-,TRBJ2-5,TGTGCCAGCAGCCCTTTGGTGGTCGGGGACACCTCCCAGTACTTC,CASSPLVVGDTSQYF
TRBV4-3,-,-,TRBJ1-5,TGCGCCAGCAGCCAAGATGAGAGGGATCAGCCCCAGCATTTT,CASSQDERDQPQHF
TRBV5-1,TRBD1,-,TRBJ1-1,TGCGCCAGCAGGCGGACAGGGACAAGGAACACTGAAGCTTTCTTT,CASRRTGTRNTEAFF
TRBV4-2,-,once,TRBJ1-2,TGTGCCAGCAGCCAAGATCTCGGCGGCACTAACTATGGCTACACCTTC,CASSQDLGGTNYGYTF
TRBV7-2,TRBD1,few,TRBJ1-2,TGTGCCAGCAGCCAGGGACAGGGCTATGGCTACACCTTC,CASSQGQGYGYTF
TRBV2,-,-,TRBJ2-3,TGTGCCAGCAAAAAGCGACCGGGGGCAGATACGCAGTATTTT,CASKKRPGADTQYF
TRBV9,TRBD1,-,TRBJ1-4,TGTGCCAGCAGCGTAGTAGGGACAGGCGGTGAAAAACTGTTTTTT,CASSVVGTGGEKLFF
TRBV11-2,-,-,TRBJ2-7,TGTGCCAGCAGCTTTGAGGGCTACGAGCAGTACTTC,CASSFEGYEQYF
TRBV6-6,-,-,TRBJ1-2,TGTGCCAGCAGTTACTCCAACACAGGGTCTAGCGGCTACACCTTC,CASSYSNTGSSGYTF
TRBV6-5,TRBD1,-,TRBJ1-1,TGTGCCAGCAGTCGGGACAGGGGTTACACTGAAGCTTTCTTT,CASSRDRGYTEAFF
TRBV18,-,-,TRBJ2-3,TGTGCCAGCTCACCACAGGTTGTAAGGGGAGATACGCAGTATTTT,CASSPQVVRGDTQYF
TRBV28,TRBD2,-,TRBJ2-1,TGTGCCAGCGGGGGACTAGCGGGAGTAGGTGAGCAGTTCTTC,CASGGLAGVGEQFF
TRBV5-4,-,-,TRBJ1-1,TGTGCCATCGTCGCTGGGGGGACGAGGGATGGGAACACTGAAGCTTTCTTT,CAIVAGGTRDGNTEAFF
TRBV6-5,-,-,TRBJ1-1,TGTGCCAGCCGACGGACGGGGGGCGGGAACACTGAAGCTTTCTTT,CASRRTGGGNTEAFF
TRBV19,TRBD2,-,TRBJ2-7,TGTGCCAGTAGTGGGCTGGCGGGAGGCTACGAGCAGTACTTC,CASSGLAGGYEQYF
TRBV27,-,once,TRBJ1-2,TGTGCCAGCACCCAGTATGGGGGCAGTAGCTATGGCTACACCTTC,CASTQYGGSSYGYTF
TRBV9,-,-,TRBJ2-3,TGTGCCAGCAGCGTTCTAGATACGCAGTATTTT,CASSVLDTQYF
TRBV30,-,-,TRBJ2-7,TGTGCCTGGAGCTTAAATTACGAGCAGTACTTC,CAWSLNYEQYF
TRBV19,TRBD1,-,TRBJ1-1,TGTGCCAGTAGTACCTGGGACAGGGAAACTGAAGCTTTCTTT,CASSTWDRETEAFF
TRBV28,-,-,TRBJ2-7,TGTGCCAGCAGTTTACGGGACACCCTCTCCTACGAGCAGTACTTC,CASSLRDTLSYEQYF
TRBV19,TRBD1,-,TRBJ1-5,TGTGCCAGTAGGGATTACAGGGGTGGGAGCAATCAGCCCCAGCATTTT,CASRDYRGGSNQPQHF
TRBV11-2,TRBD1,-,TRBJ2-7,TGTGCCAGCAGCGCACAGGGGCGAGACCCCCGTGGGGAGCAGTACTTC,CASSAQGRDPRGEQYF
TRBV11-2,TRBD2,-,TRBJ2-3,TGTGCCAGCAGAATCGGACTAGCGCAATCAGATACGCAGTATTTT,CASRIGLAQSDTQYF
TRBV27,-,-,TRBJ1-5,TGTGCCAGCAGTTTGGTAGGGGCGCGAAATCAGCCCCAGCATTTT,CASSLVGARNQPQHF
TRBV30,TRBD1,-,TRBJ1-6,TGTGCCAGCAGGGACAGTAGCTCCTATAATTCACCCCTCCACTTT,CASRDSSSYNSPLHF
TRBV7-2,-,-,TRBJ2-1,TGTGCCAGCAGCTTAGGGCCGGCGGGGGCGGATAATGAGCAGTTCTTC,CASSLGPAGADNEQFF
TRBV7-7,TRBD2,-,TRBJ2-2,TGTGCCACCCCTAGCGGGAGGGTTGGGACCGGGGAGCTGTTTTTT,CATPSGRVGTGELFF
TRBV19,-,once,TRBJ2-7,TGTGCCAGTAGTATAATCGAGGGGGACCGGAGCTACGAGCAGTACTTC,CASSIIEGDRSYEQYF
TRBV6-1,-,-,TRBJ2-7,TGTGCCAGCAGTGAATTGTCGGGGATCACCTACGAGCAGTACTTC,CASSELSGITYEQYF
TRBV5-3,TRBD1,-,TRBJ2-4,TGTGCCAGAAGCTTGAATTACCCGGGACAGCGGACCAAAAACATTCAGTACTTC,CARSLNYPGQRTKNIQYF
TRBV4-1,-,-,TRBJ2-5,TGCGCCAGCAGCCAAGATCGAACAGTCCAAGAGACCCAGTACTTC,CASSQDRTVQETQYF
TRBV7-2,-,-,TRBJ2-3,TGTGCCAGCAGCCTCCCAGGGGCACTAGATACGCAGTATTTT,CASSLPGALDTQYF
TRBV30,-,few,TRBJ1-1,TGTGCCTGGAGTCTACAGCCAGACACTGAAGCTTTCTTT,CAWSLQPDTEAFF
TRBV29-1,-,-,TRBJ1-1,TGCAGCGTTACAAGGGGAGGGGCTGAAGCTTTCTTT,CSVTRGGAEAFF
TRBV29-1,-,-,TRBJ1-4,TGCAGCGTTTTTCTGGCTTCTAGTGCAACTAATGAAAAACTGTTTTTT,CSVFLASSATNEKLFF
TRBV5-1,TRBD2,-,TRBJ2-5,TGCGCCAGCAGCTTGGCCGGAAGCGGGGGGGCACTGGAGACCCAGTACTTC,CASSLAGSGGALETQYF
TRBV19,TRBD2,-,TRBJ2-1,TGTGCCAGTAGACCCGGACTAGCGGGACTTAGCTCCTACAATGAGCAGTTCTTC,CASRPGLAGLSSYNEQFF
TRBV29-1,TRBD1,-,TRBJ1-2,TGCAGCGTCGAGGTTACAGGGGGCTCGGGGGGCTACACCTTC,CSVEVTGGSGGYTF
TRBV5-4,TRBD1,-,TRBJ2-2,TGTGCCAGCAGCTGGCGGGGACAGGGTAAAGGGGAGCTGTTTTTT,CASSWRGQGKGELFF
TRBV5-6,-,-,TRBJ1-6,TGTGCCAGCAGCAGAGACAGGACTTCACCCCTCCACTTT,CASSRDRTSPLHF
TRBV9,-,-,TRBJ1-1,TGTGCCAGCAGCGTGACAGGGAACACTGAAGCTTTCTTT,CASSVTGNTEAFF
TRBV19,-,-,TRBJ1-5,TGTGCCAGTAGTCTAACCCCACGCGCGAATCAGCCCCAGCATTTT,CASSLTPRANQPQHF
TRBV2,-,-,TRBJ2-7,TGTGCCAGCGTCTCTGAAGCCCTCCTAAACTACGAGCAGTACTTC,CASVSEALLNYEQYF
TRBV19,-,-,TRBJ1-5,TGTGCCAGTAGTATAGACCTTAATCAGCCCCAGCATTTT,CASSIDLNQPQHF
TRBV30,-,-,TRBJ1-6,TGTGCCTGGAGGCAGGGGAATTCACCCCTCCACTTT,CAWRQGNSPLHF
TRBV6-6,-,-,TRBJ1-3,TGTGCCAGCAGTTTCCTAGGAAACACCATATATTTT,CASSFLGNTIYF
TRBV30,-,-,TRBJ2-1,TGTGCCCTTCCGGGACTCTACAATGAGCAGTTCTTC,CALPGLYNEQFF
TRBV7-2,TRBD2,-,TRBJ2-7,TGTGCCAGCAGCTTAGTGGCGGGACTAGCGGGGGCGCCCAGCAGAGAGCAGTACTTC,CASSLVAGLAGAPSREQYF
TRBV7-7,-,-,TRBJ2-5,TGTGCCAGCAGCCGCCTGACAGGGAGGGAGACCCAGTACTTC,CASSRLTGRETQYF
TRBV2,TRBD1,once,TRBJ1-6,TGTGCCAGCAGGAGAACCGGGACAGCTTCACCCCTCCACTTT,CASRRTGTASPLHF
TRBV5-1,-,-,TRBJ1-6,TGCGCCAGCAGCTTGGAGGGAGATGATTCACCCCTCCACTTT,CASSLEGDDSPLHF
TRBV7-2,TRBD1,-,TRBJ2-2,TGTGCCAGCATTCCGAGGGGGCTGGGGGAGCTGTTTTTT,CASIPRGLGELFF
TRBV6-4,-,few,TRBJ1-4,TGTGCCAGCAGTTACTCGGGGGGAAATGAAAAACTGTTTTTT,CASSYSGGNEKLFF
TRBV29-1,-,-,TRBJ2-3,TGCAGCGTTGACGTCGGGTCGGATACGCAGTATTTT,CSVDVGSDTQYF
TRBV4-1,TRBD2,-,TRBJ2-5,TGCGCCAGCAGCCAAGATCCCGGAACGGCTAGCGGGGAAGAGACCCAGTACTTC,CASSQDPGTASGEETQYF
TRBV2,TRBD2,few,TRBJ2-2,TGTGCCAGCAGTCCAGCGGGAGGGCCTTCCGGGGAGCTGTTTTTT,CASSPAGGPSGELFF